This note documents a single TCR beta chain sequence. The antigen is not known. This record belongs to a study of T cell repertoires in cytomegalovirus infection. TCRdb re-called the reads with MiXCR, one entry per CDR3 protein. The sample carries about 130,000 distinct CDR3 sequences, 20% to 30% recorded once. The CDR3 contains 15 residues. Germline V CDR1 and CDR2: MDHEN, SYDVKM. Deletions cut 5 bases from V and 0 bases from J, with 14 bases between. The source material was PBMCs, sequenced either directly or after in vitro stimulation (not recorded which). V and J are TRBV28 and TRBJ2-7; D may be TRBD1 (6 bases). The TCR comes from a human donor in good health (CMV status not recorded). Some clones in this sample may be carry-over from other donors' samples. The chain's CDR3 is CASSTAGTRSYEQYF. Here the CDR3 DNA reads TGTGCCAGCAGTACCGCCGGGACACGCTCCTACGAGCAGTACTTC. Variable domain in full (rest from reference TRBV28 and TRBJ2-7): DVKVTQSSRYLVKRTGEKVFLECVQDMDHENMFWYRQDPGLGLRLIYFSYDVKMKEKGDIPEGYSVSREKKERFSLILESASTNQTSMYLCASSTAGTRSYEQYFGPGTRLTVT.